This TCR beta chain was documented in a study of CD8 T cells in Susac syndrome. Overall study findings and caveats: It was acknowledged in the study that the number of individuals who were included in its TCR sequencing and HLA analysis was relatively small.

A note on this clonotype: Its specificity is not known.

Random hexamers served to reverse transcribe roughly 0.5 to 1 ug RNA. TCRdb processed the immunoSEQ multiplex PCR reads anew with MiXCR; each CDR3 protein has one entry. The sample holds approximately 140,000 distinct CDR3 sequences, 85% to 95% seen once. V was cut by 9 bases and J by 6 bases, with 18 bases left in between. The CDR3 is 13 residues long. Source material: CD4+ T cells from PBMCs. The V gene is TRBV12-3 or TRBV12-4, the J gene TRBJ2-7, with D unclear. The clonotype originates from a human donor with multiple sclerosis. The DNA for the CDR3 is TGTGCCAGTCGTAGCTCCGGTGGTAGCGAGCAGTACTTC. It codes for CASRSSGGSEQYF.